Listed here is a single T cell receptor beta chain. Its antigen is still unknown. While unrecorded immune exposures were likely, the donors were nominally healthy when sampled. Primers included in the PCR were 60 Vbeta and 13 Jbeta primers. Repertoires were generated with immunoSEQ multiplex PCR, while TCRdb's copy carries only in-frame clones and drops some. The sample lists about 130,000 clones, roughly three quarters occurring once. These data come from a study of cytomegalovirus exposure and HLA in healthy donors. Study-wide results and limits: In a later analysis, across HLA loci, associated TCR counts were highest for DRB1, lowest for HLA-C. Trimming of TCR beta V- and J-genes showed a link, identified in a later analysis, to a missense DCLRE1C variant. A few CMV-associated chains were confirmed in vitro to be specific for CMV antigens.

The CDR3 sequence is 12 residues long. The germline CDR1 and CDR2 sequences are SGHVS and FNYEAQ. Trimming took off 3 bases at V and 4 bases at J, with 7 bases between the two ends. The chain couples TRBV7-6 to TRBJ2-7; maybe TRBD2 (6 bases). The receptor comes from a man between 25 and 39 years old in good health and CMV-seronegative. The specimen sequenced was PBMCs. CDR3 bases: TGTGCCAGCAGCTTTGCGGGGTACGAGCAGTACTTC. Translation: CASSFAGYEQYF.